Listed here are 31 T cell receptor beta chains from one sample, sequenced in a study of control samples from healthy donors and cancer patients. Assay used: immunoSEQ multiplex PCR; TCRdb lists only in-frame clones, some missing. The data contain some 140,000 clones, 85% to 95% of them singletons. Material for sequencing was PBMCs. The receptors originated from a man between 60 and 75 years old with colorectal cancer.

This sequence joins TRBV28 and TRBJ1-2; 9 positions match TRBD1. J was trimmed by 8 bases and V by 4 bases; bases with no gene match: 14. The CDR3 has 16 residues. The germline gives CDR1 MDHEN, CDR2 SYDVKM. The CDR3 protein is CASSSWTGESIEGYTF. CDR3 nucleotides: TGTGCCAGCAGTTCCTGGACAGGGGAAAGTATCGAGGGCTACACCTTC.

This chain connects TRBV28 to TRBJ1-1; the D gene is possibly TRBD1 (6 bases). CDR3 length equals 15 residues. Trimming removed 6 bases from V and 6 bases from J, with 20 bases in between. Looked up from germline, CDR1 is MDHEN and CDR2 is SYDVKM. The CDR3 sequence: CASSQSDRRSAEAFF. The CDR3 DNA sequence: TGTGCCAGCAGCCAATCCGACAGGAGGAGTGCTGAAGCTTTCTTT.

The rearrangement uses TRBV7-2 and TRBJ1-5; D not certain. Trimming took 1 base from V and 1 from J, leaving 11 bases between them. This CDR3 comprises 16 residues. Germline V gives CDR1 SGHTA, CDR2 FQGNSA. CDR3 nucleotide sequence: TGTGCCAGCAGCTTAGGGGGATTGAACAGCAATCAGCCCCAGCATTTT. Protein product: CASSLGGLNSNQPQHF.

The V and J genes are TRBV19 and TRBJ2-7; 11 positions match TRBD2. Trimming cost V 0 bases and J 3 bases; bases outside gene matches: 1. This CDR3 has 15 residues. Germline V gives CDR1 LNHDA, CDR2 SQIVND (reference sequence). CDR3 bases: TGTGCCAGTAGTATAGACGGACTAGCGGGCTACGAGCAGTACTTC. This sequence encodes CASSIDGLAGYEQYF. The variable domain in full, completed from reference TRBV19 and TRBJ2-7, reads DGGITQSPKYLFRKEGQNVTLSCEQNLNHDAMYWYRQDPGQGLRLIYYSQIVNDFQKGDIAEGYSVSREKKESFPLTVTSAQKNPTAFYLCASSIDGLAGYEQYFGPGTRLTVT.

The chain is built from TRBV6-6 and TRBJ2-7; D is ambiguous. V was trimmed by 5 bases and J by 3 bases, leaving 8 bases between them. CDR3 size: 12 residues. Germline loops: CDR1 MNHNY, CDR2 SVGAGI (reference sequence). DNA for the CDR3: TGTGCCAGCAGTCCAGAAAACTACGAGCAGTACTTC. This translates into CASSPENYEQYF.

The CDR3 nucleotides read TGTGCCAGCAGTTACGGTGGCGGAACCTACGAGCAGTACTTC. Its translation is CASSYGGGTYEQYF. The chain carries TRBV6-2 or TRBV6-3 and TRBJ2-7; no clear D gene. The CDR3 runs 14 residues. Germline CDR1 and CDR2: MNHEY and SVGEGT. Deletions cut 2 bases from V and 2 bases from J, with 10 bases between.

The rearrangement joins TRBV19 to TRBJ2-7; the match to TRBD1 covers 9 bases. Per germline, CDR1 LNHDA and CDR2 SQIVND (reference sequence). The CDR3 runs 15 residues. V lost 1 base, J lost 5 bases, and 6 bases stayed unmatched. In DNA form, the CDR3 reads TGTGCCAGTAGTATAGGGGACAGGGACGCCGACGAGCAGTACTTC. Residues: CASSIGDRDADEQYF.

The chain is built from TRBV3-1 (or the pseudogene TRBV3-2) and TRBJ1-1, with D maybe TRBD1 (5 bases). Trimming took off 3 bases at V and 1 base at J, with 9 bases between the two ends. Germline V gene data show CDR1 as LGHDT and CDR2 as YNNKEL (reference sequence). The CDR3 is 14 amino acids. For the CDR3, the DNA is TGTGCCAGCAGCCAGGAGGGGAGGAACACTGAAGCTTTCTTT. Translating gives CASSQEGRNTEAFF.

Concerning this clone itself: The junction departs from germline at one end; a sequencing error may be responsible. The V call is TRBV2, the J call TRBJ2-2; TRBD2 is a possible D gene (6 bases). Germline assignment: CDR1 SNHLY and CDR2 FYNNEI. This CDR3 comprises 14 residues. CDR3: CASSEAQGAGGLFF. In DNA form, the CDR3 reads TGTGCCAGCAGTGAAGCCCAGGGCGCCGGGGGGCTGTTTTTT.

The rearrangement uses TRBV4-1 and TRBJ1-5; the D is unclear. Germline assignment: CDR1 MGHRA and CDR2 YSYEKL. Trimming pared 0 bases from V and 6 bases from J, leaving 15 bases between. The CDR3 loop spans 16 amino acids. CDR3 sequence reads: CASSQEGIRLGQPQHF. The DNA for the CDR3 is TGCGCCAGCAGCCAAGAGGGTATTAGGTTGGGTCAGCCCCAGCATTTT.

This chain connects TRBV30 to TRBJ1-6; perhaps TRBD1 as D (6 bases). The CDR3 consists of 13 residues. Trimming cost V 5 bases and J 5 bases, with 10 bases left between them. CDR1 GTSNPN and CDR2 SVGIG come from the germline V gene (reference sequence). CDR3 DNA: TGTGCCTGGGGTAAGGGGGATAATTCACCCCTCCACTTT. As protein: CAWGKGDNSPLHF.

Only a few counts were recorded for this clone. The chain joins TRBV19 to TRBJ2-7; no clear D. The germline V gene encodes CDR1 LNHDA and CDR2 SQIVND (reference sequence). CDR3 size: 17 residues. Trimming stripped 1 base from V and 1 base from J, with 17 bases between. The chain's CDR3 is CASSIGFVAPGSYEQYF. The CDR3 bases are TGTGCCAGTAGTATAGGGTTTGTAGCCCCAGGTTCCTACGAGCAGTACTTC.

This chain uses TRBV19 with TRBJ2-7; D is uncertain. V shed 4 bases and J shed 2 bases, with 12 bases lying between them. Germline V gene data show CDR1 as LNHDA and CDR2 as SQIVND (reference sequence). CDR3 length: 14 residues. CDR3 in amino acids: CASSTGSRAYEQYF. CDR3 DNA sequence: TGTGCCAGTAGTACCGGGTCTAGGGCCTACGAGCAGTACTTC.

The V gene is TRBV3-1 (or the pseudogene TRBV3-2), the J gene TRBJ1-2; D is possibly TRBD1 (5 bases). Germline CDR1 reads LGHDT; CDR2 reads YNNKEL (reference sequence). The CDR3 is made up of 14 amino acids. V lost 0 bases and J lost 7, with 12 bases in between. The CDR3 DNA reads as TGTGCCAGCAGCCAAGATCAACCGGGGCTTGGCTACACCTTC. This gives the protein CASSQDQPGLGYTF.

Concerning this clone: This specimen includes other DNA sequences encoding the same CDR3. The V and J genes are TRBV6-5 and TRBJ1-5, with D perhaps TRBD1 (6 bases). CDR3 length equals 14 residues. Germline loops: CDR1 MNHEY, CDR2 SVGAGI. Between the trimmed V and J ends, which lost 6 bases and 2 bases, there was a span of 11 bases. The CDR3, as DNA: TGTGCCAGCAGCCTGGACAGCGGCAATCAGCCCCAGCATTTT. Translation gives CASSLDSGNQPQHF.

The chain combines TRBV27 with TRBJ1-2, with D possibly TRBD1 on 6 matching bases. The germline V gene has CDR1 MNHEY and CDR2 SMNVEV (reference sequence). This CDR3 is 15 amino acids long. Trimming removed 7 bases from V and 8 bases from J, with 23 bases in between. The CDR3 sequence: CASTYSGGRGGGYTF. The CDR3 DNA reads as TGTGCCAGCACCTACTCTGGGGGCAGGGGCGGGGGCTACACCTTC.

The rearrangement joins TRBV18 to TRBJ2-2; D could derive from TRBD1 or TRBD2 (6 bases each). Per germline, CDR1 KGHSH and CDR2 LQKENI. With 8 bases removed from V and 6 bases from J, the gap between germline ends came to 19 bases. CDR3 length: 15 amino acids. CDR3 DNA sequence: TGTGCCAGCACGGGGGCGCAAAGACTCGCCGGGGAGCTGTTTTTT. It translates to CASTGAQRLAGELFF.

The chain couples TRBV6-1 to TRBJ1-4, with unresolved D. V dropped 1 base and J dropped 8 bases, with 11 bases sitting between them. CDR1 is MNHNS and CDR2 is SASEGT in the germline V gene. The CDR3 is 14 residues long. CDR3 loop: CASSEGTGGEKLFF. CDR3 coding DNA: TGTGCCAGCAGTGAAGGGACTGGAGGGGAAAAACTGTTTTTT.

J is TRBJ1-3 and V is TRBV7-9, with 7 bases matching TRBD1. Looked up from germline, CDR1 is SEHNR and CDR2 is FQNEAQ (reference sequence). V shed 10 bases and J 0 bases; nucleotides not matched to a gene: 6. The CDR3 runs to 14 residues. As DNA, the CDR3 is TGTGCCACCGACAGGGACAGCTCTGGAAACACCATATATTTT. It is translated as CATDRDSSGNTIYF.

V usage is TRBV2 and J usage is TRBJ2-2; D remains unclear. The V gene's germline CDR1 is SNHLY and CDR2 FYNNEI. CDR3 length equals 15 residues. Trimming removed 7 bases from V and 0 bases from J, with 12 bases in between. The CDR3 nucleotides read TGTGCCAGCATCCCCAGCCAGCCGAACACCGGGGAGCTGTTTTTT. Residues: CASIPSQPNTGELFF.

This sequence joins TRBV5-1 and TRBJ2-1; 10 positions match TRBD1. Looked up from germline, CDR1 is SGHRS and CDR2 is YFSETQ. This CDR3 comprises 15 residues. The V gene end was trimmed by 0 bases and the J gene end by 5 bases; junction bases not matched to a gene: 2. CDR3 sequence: CASSLEGTGDNEQFF. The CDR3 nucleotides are TGCGCCAGCAGCTTGGAGGGGACAGGGGACAATGAGCAGTTCTTC.

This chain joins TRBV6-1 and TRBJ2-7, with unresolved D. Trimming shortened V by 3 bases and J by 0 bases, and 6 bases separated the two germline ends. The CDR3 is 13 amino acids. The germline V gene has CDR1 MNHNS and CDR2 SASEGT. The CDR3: CASSDRNSYEQYF. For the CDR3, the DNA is TGTGCCAGCAGTGACAGGAACTCCTACGAGCAGTACTTC.

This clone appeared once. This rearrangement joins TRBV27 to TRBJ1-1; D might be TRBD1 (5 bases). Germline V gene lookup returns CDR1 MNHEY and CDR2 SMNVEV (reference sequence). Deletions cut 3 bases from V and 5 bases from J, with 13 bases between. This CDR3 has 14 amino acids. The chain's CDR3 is CASSLGGSGTEAFF. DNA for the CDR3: TGTGCCAGCAGTTTGGGGGGGTCGGGGACTGAAGCTTTCTTT.

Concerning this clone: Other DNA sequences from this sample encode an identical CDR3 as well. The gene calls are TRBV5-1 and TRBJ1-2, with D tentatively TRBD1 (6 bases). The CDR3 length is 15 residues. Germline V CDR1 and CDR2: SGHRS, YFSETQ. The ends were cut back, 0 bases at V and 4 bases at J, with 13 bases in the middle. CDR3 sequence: CASSLEGGSGYGYTF. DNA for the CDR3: TGCGCCAGCAGCTTGGAAGGGGGTTCGGGCTATGGCTACACCTTC.

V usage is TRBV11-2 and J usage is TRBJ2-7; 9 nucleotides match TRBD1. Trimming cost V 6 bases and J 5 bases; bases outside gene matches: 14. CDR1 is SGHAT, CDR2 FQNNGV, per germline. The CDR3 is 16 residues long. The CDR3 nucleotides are TGTGCCAGCAGACCAACCTACCGGGACAGGGCCCACGAGCAGTACTTC. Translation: CASRPTYRDRAHEQYF.

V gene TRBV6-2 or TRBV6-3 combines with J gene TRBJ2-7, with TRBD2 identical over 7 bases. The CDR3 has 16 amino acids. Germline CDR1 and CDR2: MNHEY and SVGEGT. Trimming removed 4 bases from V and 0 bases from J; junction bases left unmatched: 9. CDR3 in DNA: TGTGCCAGCAGTTCCCTACCTGCGGGGGACTCCTACGAGCAGTACTTC. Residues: CASSSLPAGDSYEQYF.

The CDR3, as DNA: TGTGCCAGCAGCGTCGGGACAGGCCCTTCCGAGCAGTACTTC. Translated, it gives CASSVGTGPSEQYF. The rearrangement joins TRBV9 to TRBJ2-7, with TRBD1 identical over 8 bases. Germline V gene lookup returns CDR1 SGDLS and CDR2 YYNGEE. The CDR3 runs 14 residues. The junction had 7 bases not matched to a gene; V was cut back by 2 bases and J by 6 bases.

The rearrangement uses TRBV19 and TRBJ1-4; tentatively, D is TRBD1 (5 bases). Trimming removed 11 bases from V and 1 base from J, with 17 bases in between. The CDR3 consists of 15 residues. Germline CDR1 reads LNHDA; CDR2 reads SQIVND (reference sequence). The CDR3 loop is CASSTVGGTNEKLFF. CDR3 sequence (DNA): TGTGCCTCCTCGACGGTGGGGGGAACTAATGAAAAACTGTTTTTT.

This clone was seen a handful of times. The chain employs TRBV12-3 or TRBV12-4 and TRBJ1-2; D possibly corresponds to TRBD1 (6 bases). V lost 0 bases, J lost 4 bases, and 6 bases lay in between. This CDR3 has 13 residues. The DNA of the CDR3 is TGTGCCAGCAGTTTAGCAGGGGGCTATGGCTACACCTTC. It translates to CASSLAGGYGYTF.

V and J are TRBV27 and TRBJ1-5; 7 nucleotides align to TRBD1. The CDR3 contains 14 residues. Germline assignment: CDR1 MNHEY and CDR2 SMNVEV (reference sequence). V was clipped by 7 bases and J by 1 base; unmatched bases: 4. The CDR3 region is CASTSGGSNQPQHF. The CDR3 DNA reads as TGTGCCAGCACCTCAGGGGGAAGCAATCAGCCCCAGCATTTT.

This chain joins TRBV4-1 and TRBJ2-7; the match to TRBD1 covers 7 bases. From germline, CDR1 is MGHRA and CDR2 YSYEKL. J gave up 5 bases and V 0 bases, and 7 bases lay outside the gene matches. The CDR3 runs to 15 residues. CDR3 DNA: TGCGCCAGCAGCCAAGACGGAAGGGGGCACGACGAGCAGTACTTC. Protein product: CASSQDGRGHDEQYF.